The TCR beta chain under discussion was sequenced for a study of T-cell reconstitution after alpha-beta-depleted transplantation in children. There are a few counts of this clonotype. Library preparation (for TCRbeta) was performed with unique molecular identifiers. TCRdb passed the PCR reads through MiXCR, listing each CDR3 protein once. The top ten hold 2.4% of the sample, which has roughly 500,000 distinct CDR3 sequences, less than 35% seen once. The CDR3 is 15 amino acids. V trimming: 4 bases; J trimming: 3 bases; junction bases outside the gene matches: 5. Sequencing was performed on PBMCs from the stem cell graft donor, taken from the stem cell graft. The receptor was isolated from a human donor who donated a stem cell graft to a child with aplastic anemia. The chain employs TRBV12-3 or TRBV12-4 and TRBJ2-1, with 8 bases aligning to TRBD2. The chain's CDR3 is CASSSGLVGYNEQFF. The CDR3 nucleotides are TGTGCCAGCAGTTCGGGACTAGTTGGCTACAATGAGCAGTTCTTC.